This T cell receptor (beta chain) originates from a study of OX40 agonist ivuxolimab in advanced cancers. Measured with immunoSEQ multiplex PCR; TCRdb has only the in-frame clones, and not every one. Counted here are approximately 80,000 clones, roughly 87% occurring once; the ten biggest clones make up around 0.35%. The length of the CDR3 is 16 residues. Between the trimmed V and J ends, which lost 4 bases and 5 bases, there was a span of 16 bases. CDR1 and CDR2 from the germline V gene are SGHDT and YYEEEE. The sequencing here drew on CD4+ or CD8+ T cells sorted from blood, taken in a trial of the OX40 agonist ivuxolimab. The chain carries TRBV5-6 and TRBJ1-6, with D possibly being TRBD1 (6 bases). The source is an adult with an advanced solid tumor such as melanoma, head and neck, liver or kidney cancer. The CDR3 loop is CASSLRWGPNNSPLHF. The CDR3, as DNA: TGTGCCAGCAGCCTTCGTTGGGGGCCCAATAATTCACCCCTCCACTTT. The full variable domain, rest sourced from reference TRBV5-6 and TRBJ1-6, is DAGVTQSPTHLIKTRGQQVTLRCSPKSGHDTVSWYQQALGQGPQFIFQYYEEEERQRGNFPDRFSGHQFPNYSSELNVNALLLGDSALYLCASSLRWGPNNSPLHFGNGTRLTVT.